The 23 T cell receptor beta chains below all came from one sample that was sequenced in a study of molecular identifiers for immune sequencing clone quantification. TCRdb redid the calling of the PCR reads with MiXCR, one entry per CDR3 protein. The sample lists more than 85,000 distinct CDR3 sequences; 30% to 45% were seen once. The source material was naive CD8+ T cells from blood, with Jurkat cell RNA spiked in. Subset in this sample: FACS-sorted CD8+CD4-CCR7+CD45RA+ naive T cells. The source of these receptors is a human donor in good health. Some libraries in this study had Jurkat cell RNA spiked in.

The J gene is TRBJ2-7, the V gene TRBV7-8, with TRBD2 identical over 10 bases. This CDR3 is built from 17 residues. V gave up 4 bases and J gave up 2 bases; unmatched junction bases: 11. CDR1 and CDR2 from the germline V gene are SGHVS and FQNEAQ. The CDR3 here is CASSSLLAGTSAYEQYF. CDR3 DNA sequence: TGTGCCAGCAGCTCCCTCCTGGCCGGGACTAGCGCCTACGAGCAGTACTTC.

This chain links TRBV29-1 with TRBJ2-1; D remains ambiguous. Germline CDR1 SQVTM, CDR2 ANQGSEA. There are 16 residues in the CDR3. V was pared by 0 bases and J by 1 base, with 13 bases between. The CDR3: CSVEDLAGLSYNEQFF. DNA for the CDR3: TGCAGCGTTGAAGATCTCGCAGGCTTATCCTACAATGAGCAGTTCTTC.

This clonotype was counted many times. The chain has TRBV5-6 and TRBJ1-1; D not resolved. CDR1 is SGHDT and CDR2 is YYEEEE in the germline V gene. V lost 0 bases to trimming and J lost 11 bases, with 8 bases between them. This CDR3 is built from 11 residues. The CDR3 is CASSLGVEAFF. The CDR3 nucleotides are TGTGCCAGCAGCTTGGGTGTTGAGGCTTTCTTT.

This clonotype has only a few counts. Just one base apart from a much larger clone, this may be a read error. V gene TRBV23-1 combines with J gene TRBJ2-6; maybe TRBD1 (6 bases). TRBV23-1 is designated an ORF whose function remains uncertain. This CDR3 has 16 amino acids. CDR3 coding DNA: TGCGCCAGCAGTCAATCAAACAGCCCAGGGGCCACCGTCCTGACTTTC. This sequence encodes CASSQSNSPGATVLTF.

This clonotype has just a few counts. V is TRBV7-9 and J is TRBJ2-7; the D is unclear. The germline V gene encodes CDR1 SEHNR and CDR2 FQNEAQ (reference sequence). The CDR3 covers 12 residues. The germline V and J ends were trimmed by 2 bases and 7 bases, with 9 bases remaining between them. CDR3 sequence: CASSLFAREQYF. The DNA for the CDR3 is TGTGCCAGCAGCTTATTTGCGCGGGAGCAGTACTTC.

A remark on this clonotype: One base away lies a much larger clone, so this may be a sequencing read error. The chain carries TRBV29-1 and TRBJ2-1; D remains ambiguous. Germline values: CDR1 SQVTM, CDR2 ANQGSEA. Trimming shortened V by 0 bases and J by 4 bases, and 13 bases separated the two germline ends. CDR3 length: 15 amino acids. The CDR3 is CSVEDLAKRYNEQFF. DNA for the CDR3: TGCAGCGTTGAAGATCTGGCGAAGAGATACAATGAGCAGTTCTTC.

This clonotype has ten or more counts. The chain uses TRBV5-1 and TRBJ2-1; 11 bases align to TRBD2. Germline lookup yields CDR1 SGHRS and CDR2 YFSETQ. V lost 4 bases and J lost 6; bases outside the gene matches: 18. The CDR3 sequence is 19 residues long. The CDR3 DNA is TGCGCCAGCAGCATAGAGAGACTAGCGGGATTCCAGGGTGCCAATGAGCAGTTCTTC. Amino acid sequence: CASSIERLAGFQGANEQFF.

As regards this clonotype: A much larger clone lies a single base off, so this may be a read error. This rearrangement joins TRBV28 to TRBJ2-3; D is undetermined. The CDR3 consists of 15 residues. The germline CDR1 and CDR2 sequences are MDHEN and SYDVKM. CDR3 DNA: TGTGCCAGCAGTGCGGACCTAATGGTAACAGAAACGCAGTATTTT. This sequence encodes CASSADLMVTETQYF.

This clonotype showed up just a few times. As DNA, the CDR3 is TGTGCCAGCAGCTTTGTGGGGGACCCCGAGCAGTACTTC. This translates into CASSFVGDPEQYF. This chain joins TRBV11-2 and TRBJ2-7; the D call may be TRBD1 or TRBD2 (5 bases each). The germline gives CDR1 SGHAT, CDR2 FQNNGV. There are 13 residues in the CDR3. Trimming took 3 bases from V and 6 from J, leaving 12 bases between them.

This clonotype came up many times. This chain connects TRBV5-6 to TRBJ2-3, with TRBD2 matching over 8 bases. Germline V gene sequence: CDR1 SGHDT, CDR2 YYEEEE. The J segment lost 7 bases and the V segment lost 5 bases, leaving 6 bases of the junction unmatched. The CDR3 is 13 residues long. In nucleotides, the CDR3 is TGTGCCAGCAGACCGGGAGGGCGGTATACGCAGTATTTT. Encoded protein: CASRPGGRYTQYF.

The chain recombines TRBV24-1 with TRBJ2-5, with TRBD1 as a possible D gene (6 bases). The CDR3 spans 17 residues. Deletions cut 3 bases from V and 0 bases from J, with 16 bases between. Per the germline V gene, CDR1 is KGHDR and CDR2 is SFDVKD. CDR3: CATSDPLQGGYQETQYF. DNA of the CDR3: TGTGCCACCAGTGATCCGCTACAGGGTGGGTACCAAGAGACCCAGTACTTC.

This clonotype has more than one count but fewer than ten. V gene TRBV10-3 combines with J gene TRBJ2-7, with a weak D call TRBD1 (6 bases). Germline CDR1 reads ENHRY; CDR2 reads SYGVKD. V lost 6 bases to trimming and J lost 0 bases, with 6 bases between them. The CDR3 length is 12 residues. The CDR3 DNA follows: TGTGCCATCAGGGACAGCTCCTACGAGCAGTACTTC. Its translation is CAIRDSSYEQYF.

This clonotype came up a few times. The chain links TRBV6-2 or TRBV6-3 to TRBJ2-3; 7 bases are a match to TRBD2. Trimming removed 3 bases from V and 4 bases from J; junction bases left unmatched: 7. The CDR3 has 15 residues. The germline gives CDR1 MNHEY, CDR2 SVGEGT. For the CDR3, the DNA is TGTGCCAGCAGTTATTTGGGGGGGTCGGCAGATACGCAGTATTTT. This sequence encodes CASSYLGGSADTQYF.

The J gene is TRBJ2-7, the V gene TRBV28; perhaps D is TRBD1 or TRBD2 (5 bases each). Trimming removed 3 bases at V and 1 base at J, with 7 bases between. CDR1 MDHEN and CDR2 SYDVKM come from the germline V gene. There are 13 residues in the CDR3. CDR3 DNA: TGTGCCAGCAGTTTTGAGGGGTCCTACGAGCAGTACTTC. Residues: CASSFEGSYEQYF.

This clonotype was detected only a few times. Relative to the germline gene, one junction end is altered; a read error may explain this. V gene TRBV7-9 combines with J gene TRBJ2-1; 14 bases align to TRBD2. From germline, CDR1 is SEHNR and CDR2 FQNEAQ (reference sequence). The CDR3 runs to 16 residues. CDR3 sequence: CASSPAGLAGDNERFF. CDR3 DNA: TGTGCCAGCAGCCCTGCGGGACTAGCGGGGGACAATGAGCGGTTCTTC. The complete variable domain, with remaining parts taken from reference TRBV7-9 and TRBJ2-1, reads DTGVSQNPRHKITKRGQNVTFRCDPISEHNRLYWYRQTLGQGPEFLTYFQNEAQLEKSRLLSDRFSAERPKGSFSTLEIQRTEQGDSAMYLCASSPAGLAGDNERFFGPGTRLTVL.

A note on this clonotype: The junction departs from germline at one end; a sequencing error may be responsible. The V gene is TRBV27, the J gene TRBJ2-7; 10 bases match TRBD1. The CDR3 is 15 residues long. CDR1 and CDR2 (germline): MNHEY, SMNVEV (reference sequence). Here the CDR3 reads CASSSPGQGRRSPIF. The DNA of the CDR3 is TGTGCCAGCAGTAGTCCGGGACAGGGGCGCCGGAGCCCCATCTTC.

V and J are TRBV7-8 and TRBJ2-3; no clear D. Germline V gene lookup returns CDR1 SGHVS and CDR2 FQNEAQ. The germline V and J ends were trimmed by 1 base and 10 bases, with 9 bases remaining between them. The CDR3 totals 12 residues. In nucleotides, the CDR3 is TGTGCCAGCAGCTTAGACCAGCCTGCGCAGTATTTT. Its protein is CASSLDQPAQYF.

The chain employs TRBV20-1 and TRBJ1-5; D ambiguous. The CDR3 runs 13 residues. From germline, CDR1 is DFQATT and CDR2 SNEGSKA (reference sequence). Between the trimmed V and J ends, which lost 3 bases and 9 bases, there was a span of 15 bases. The CDR3 DNA reads TGCAGTGCTAGTATGCTGCATATTCTGCCCCAGCATTTT. Translated: CSASMLHILPQHF.

The chain has TRBV6-2 or TRBV6-3 and TRBJ2-2; TRBD1 might be the D (6 bases). Germline V gene sequence: CDR1 MNHEY, CDR2 SVGEGT. Deletions cut 10 bases from V and 1 base from J, with 10 bases between. The CDR3 extends over 13 amino acids. CDR3: CATGTLNTGELFF. CDR3 bases: TGTGCCACCGGGACACTGAACACCGGGGAGCTGTTTTTT.

The rearrangement links TRBV20-1 to TRBJ2-7, with 8 bases that match TRBD1. The CDR3 extends over 13 amino acids. Germline V gene data show CDR1 as DFQATT and CDR2 as SNEGSKA (reference sequence). The ends lost 3 bases at V and 3 bases at J; junction bases unmatched: 4. CDR3: CSASTGGLYEQYF. The CDR3 bases are TGCAGTGCTAGTACAGGGGGTCTCTACGAGCAGTACTTC.

This clonotype was observed a handful of times. CDR3 sequence (DNA): TGTGCCACCGTCTTCGTAGCCAAAAACATTCAGTACTTC. Protein sequence: CATVFVAKNIQYF. The V and J genes are TRBV15 and TRBJ2-4; D remains ambiguous. Per germline, CDR1 LNHNV and CDR2 YYDKDF (reference sequence). Trimming stripped 8 bases from V and 0 bases from J, with 8 bases between. This CDR3 has 13 residues.

This clonotype has only one observation. A much more abundant neighbour one base away suggests this may be a read error. The chain recombines TRBV4-1 with TRBJ2-1; TRBD1 might be the D (6 bases). In germline, CDR1 is MGHRA, CDR2 YSYEKL. V was clipped by 2 bases and J by 8 bases, with 10 bases between them. The CDR3 runs 13 residues. The DNA of the CDR3 is TGCGCCAGCAGCCAAAGGACAGTTGATGAGCAGTTCTTC. Protein sequence: CASSQRTVDEQFF.

To note about this clonotype: The CDR3 end shows no conserved phenylalanine or tryptophan, and so a read error is likely. The chain couples TRBV24-1 to TRBJ2-1, with a tentative D call TRBD2 (5 bases). Trimming stripped 5 bases from V and 4 bases from J, with 8 bases between. Per germline, CDR1 KGHDR and CDR2 SFDVKD. This CDR3 has 13 residues. The CDR3 sequence is CATSGGQYNEQFY. The CDR3 DNA is TGTGCCACCAGTGGCGGGCAGTACAATGAGCAGTTCTAC.